A single sample gave rise to the 2 T cell receptor beta chains below, sequenced in a study of shared clonotypes between healthy human individuals. CD45RO-negative cells were positively selected for CCR7, leaving out terminally differentiated effector memory CD45RA+ cells. The table came from immunoSEQ multiplex PCR; TCRdb's copy has only in-frame clones and leaves some out. This sample has around 2.1 million clones; around 93% occur once, and the top ten carry more than 1.5%. Sequenced material: naive CD8+ T cells from PBMCs. Receptors originate from a man between 18 and 35 years old in good health. Some clones in this sample may be carry-over from other donors' samples.

The rearrangement uses TRBV5-1 and TRBJ2-3; D is possibly TRBD2 (6 bases). The germline V gene has CDR1 SGHRS and CDR2 YFSETQ. Trimming took off 5 bases at V and 2 bases at J, with 24 bases between the two ends. This CDR3 contains 18 residues. The CDR3 loop reads CASSGMWSGLGDTDTQYF. CDR3 nucleotides: TGCGCCAGCAGTGGCATGTGGAGCGGGCTTGGGGACACAGATACGCAGTATTTT.

V gene TRBV5-1 combines with J gene TRBJ2-1; possible D gene TRBD2, 6 bases. Trimming removed 1 base from V and 0 bases from J, with 11 bases in between. Germline CDR1 and CDR2: SGHRS and YFSETQ. The CDR3 runs to 16 residues. The chain's CDR3 is CASSLRVGGSYNEQFF. The CDR3 DNA reads as TGCGCCAGCAGCTTGAGGGTCGGGGGCTCCTACAATGAGCAGTTCTTC. Supplemented by reference TRBV5-1 and TRBJ2-1, the full variable domain reads KAGVTQTPRYLIKTRGQQVTLSCSPISGHRSVSWYQQTPGQGLQFLFEYFSETQRNKGNFPGRFSGRQFSNSRSEMNVSTLELGDSALYLCASSLRVGGSYNEQFFGPGTRLTVL.